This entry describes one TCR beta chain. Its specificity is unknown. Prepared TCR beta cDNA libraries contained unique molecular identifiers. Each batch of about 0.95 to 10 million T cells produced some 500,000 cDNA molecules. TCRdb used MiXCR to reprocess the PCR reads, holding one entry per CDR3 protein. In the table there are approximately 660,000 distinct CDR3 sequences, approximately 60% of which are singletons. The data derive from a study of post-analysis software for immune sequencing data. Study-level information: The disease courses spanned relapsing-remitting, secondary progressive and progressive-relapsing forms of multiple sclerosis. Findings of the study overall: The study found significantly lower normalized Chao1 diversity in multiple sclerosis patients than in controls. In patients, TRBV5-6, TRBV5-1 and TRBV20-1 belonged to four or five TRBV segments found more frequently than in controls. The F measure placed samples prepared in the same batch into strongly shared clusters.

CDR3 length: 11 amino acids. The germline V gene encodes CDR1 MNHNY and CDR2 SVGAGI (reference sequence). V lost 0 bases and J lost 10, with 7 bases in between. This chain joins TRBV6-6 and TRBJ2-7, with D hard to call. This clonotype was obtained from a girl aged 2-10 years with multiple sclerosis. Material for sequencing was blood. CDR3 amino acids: CASSYSEAQYF. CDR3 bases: TGTGCCAGCAGTTACTCAGAAGCCCAGTACTTC.